This T cell receptor beta chain appears in the sequencing data of a study of OX40 agonist ivuxolimab in advanced cancers. Turning to the study itself: Age averaged around 58 years (range about 23 to 85), and just over 80% were male.

The repertoire was sequenced with immunoSEQ multiplex PCR; TCRdb's copy has only in-frame clones and lacks some. The sample holds roughly 73,000 clones; around 88% are singletons and the top ten take around 3%. Study-wide results and caveats: Averaging showed that CD8+ T cells had more expanded clones than CD4+ did. At 0.1-3.0 mg/kg, partial responders had clonal expansion among the lowest observed. In the 0.1 to 3.0 mg/kg range, CD4+ and CD8+ blood T cells had expanded clonally by week 6.

The CDR3 is made up of 18 amino acids. Germline CDR1 is LGHNA and CDR2 is YNFKEQ. V gave up 1 base and J gave up 0 bases; unmatched junction bases: 7. A remark on this clone: Its antigen is currently unknown.

The chain combines TRBV4-2 with TRBJ2-7, with 12 positions matching TRBD2. The source of this sequence is an adult with an advanced solid tumor such as melanoma, head and neck, liver or kidney cancer. The material sequenced was CD4+ or CD8+ T cells sorted from blood, taken in a trial of the OX40 agonist ivuxolimab. CDR3 sequence reads: CASSQGTSGTPGSYEQYF. CDR3 nucleotide sequence: TGTGCCAGCAGCCAAGGGACTAGCGGGACTCCCGGCTCCTACGAGCAGTACTTC.